These T cell receptor beta chains were read from a single sample in a study of shared clonotypes between healthy human individuals. Libraries were prepared by immunoSEQ multiplex PCR; TCRdb keeps only in-frame clonotypes and omits some of them. The repertoire consists of over a million clones, with about 75% occurring once and the leading ten covering 1.4%. Sequencing used memory CD4+ T cells sorted from blood. The receptors shown here come from a man between 18 and 35 years old in good health. The CDR3 runs from the conserved cysteine through the conserved F or W. Fields, in order: clone size, V gene, J gene, D gene, CDR3 protein, CDR3 DNA. A D gene is named only where the DNA matches it firmly. Only part of the rows carry a size: once, few, many, or a class if the clone is expanded.

.	TRBV6-5	TRBJ2-5	.	CASSYSTAEGQETQYF	TGTGCCAGCAGTTACTCGACCGCGGAGGGACAAGAGACCCAGTACTTC
.	TRBV28	TRBJ2-4	TRBD1	CASSVNRDRADIQYF	TGTGCCAGCAGTGTAAACCGGGACAGGGCTGACATTCAGTACTTC
.	TRBV10-2	TRBJ2-2	.	CASSEMRGGANTGELFF	TGCGCCAGCAGTGAGATGCGTGGGGGGGCCAACACCGGGGAGCTGTTTTTT
few	TRBV2	TRBJ2-3	TRBD2	CASDLAGGLRDTQYF	TGTGCCAGCGACTTAGCGGGGGGTCTAAGGGATACGCAGTATTTT
.	TRBV19	TRBJ2-5	.	CASSTRSYGGEETQYF	TGTGCCAGTAGTACCCGCAGCTATGGGGGAGAAGAGACCCAGTACTTC
.	TRBV29-1	TRBJ2-5	TRBD2	CSVEWWGGLGETQYF	TGCAGCGTTGAATGGTGGGGGGGACTCGGCGAGACCCAGTACTTC
.	TRBV29-1	TRBJ2-7	.	CSVQQGSGYEQYF	TGCAGCGTCCAACAGGGTTCGGGCTACGAGCAGTACTTC
.	TRBV6-1	TRBJ2-5	.	CASSVQGGETQYF	TGTGCCAGCAGTGTACAGGGCGGGGAGACCCAGTACTTC
.	TRBV28	TRBJ1-5	TRBD1	CASSQGTGGAYSNQPQHF	TGTGCCAGCAGTCAAGGGACAGGGGGTGCCTATAGCAATCAGCCCCAGCATTTT
once	TRBV7-2	TRBJ2-2	.	CASSFGELFF	TGTGCCAGCAGCTTTGGGGAGCTGTTTTTT
.	TRBV7-2	TRBJ2-7	.	CASSLGIAGVEQYF	TGTGCCAGCAGCTTAGGGATAGCCGGGGTCGAGCAGTACTTC
.	TRBV19	TRBJ1-4	TRBD1	CASTGTTGGTNEKLFF	TGTGCCAGTACCGGAACGACAGGGGGAACTAATGAAAAACTGTTTTTT
.	TRBV5-6	TRBJ2-4	.	CASAWEPLAKNIQYF	TGTGCCAGCGCTTGGGAACCTTTAGCCAAAAACATTCAGTACTTC
few	TRBV7-2	TRBJ2-7	.	CASRGISGPTYEQYF	TGTGCCAGCAGGGGGATTAGCGGTCCTACCTACGAGCAGTACTTC
.	TRBV5-1	TRBJ1-2	.	CASSFRADAVFYGYTF	TGCGCCAGCAGTTTTCGGGCGGACGCCGTTTTCTATGGCTACACCTTC
.	TRBV5-1	TRBJ2-1	.	CASNTGTGGRSHEQFF	TGCGCCAGCAACACCGGAACCGGGGGACGGTCGCATGAGCAGTTCTTC
.	TRBV2	TRBJ2-3	TRBD2	CASSPGTSNTDTQYF	TGTGCCAGCAGCCCCGGGACTAGCAACACAGATACGCAGTATTTT
.	TRBV7-2	TRBJ1-3	TRBD1	CASSLVPPGTGSGNTIYF	TGTGCCAGCAGCTTAGTCCCCCCCGGGACAGGGAGTGGAAACACCATATATTTT
.	TRBV9	TRBJ2-5	TRBD2	CASSVDRSGVETQYF	TGTGCCAGCAGCGTAGATCGTAGCGGGGTCGAGACCCAGTACTTC
.	TRBV5-1	TRBJ2-5	.	CASSLAGQAREETQYF	TGCGCCAGCAGCTTGGCCGGGCAGGCCCGGGAGGAGACCCAGTACTTC
few	TRBV6-1	TRBJ2-7	.	CASSEQEGSYEQYF	TGTGCCAGCAGTGAGCAGGAAGGGTCCTACGAGCAGTACTTC
.	TRBV5-1	TRBJ2-3	.	CASSGSGDRYTDTQYF	TGCGCCAGCAGCGGCTCAGGTGACAGATACACAGATACGCAGTATTTT
.	TRBV2	TRBJ1-4	TRBD1	CASMETGAANEKLFF	TGTGCCAGCATGGAAACAGGGGCGGCTAATGAAAAACTGTTTTTT
.	TRBV5-1	TRBJ1-2	TRBD1	CASSLGDRGNYGYTF	TGCGCCAGCAGCTTGGGGGACAGGGGGAACTATGGCTACACCTTC
.	TRBV5-1	TRBJ1-3	TRBD1	CASSLRIDREWGNTIYF	TGCGCCAGCAGCTTGCGAATTGACAGGGAGTGGGGAAACACCATATATTTT
few	TRBV6-5	TRBJ2-2	.	CASSYQPPYNTGELFF	TGTGCCAGCAGTTACCAGCCCCCATATAACACCGGGGAGCTGTTTTTT
many	TRBV27	TRBJ2-3	.	CASRSTGDTQYF	TGTGCCAGCCGTTCTACAGGAGATACGCAGTATTTT
.	TRBV28	TRBJ1-2	.	CASSEGGERGYTF	TGTGCCAGCAGTGAGGGGGGCGAGCGTGGCTACACCTTC
few	TRBV10-3	TRBJ2-3	TRBD1	CAINPGQGADTQYF	TGTGCCATCAATCCGGGACAGGGGGCAGATACGCAGTATTTT
.	TRBV6-1	TRBJ2-1	.	CASSLQGHEQFF	TGTGCCAGCTCTCTACAGGGCCATGAGCAGTTCTTC
.	TRBV11-2	TRBJ2-2	.	CASSDRLQAGELFF	TGTGCCAGCAGCGACCGCCTTCAAGCCGGGGAGCTGTTTTTT
.	TRBV5-1	TRBJ2-1	.	CASSPGPGSNNEQFF	TGCGCCAGCAGCCCGGGACCGGGCAGTAACAATGAGCAGTTCTTC
.	TRBV2	TRBJ2-2	TRBD1	CASSEYRQGAAGELFF	TGTGCCAGCAGCGAATACAGACAGGGGGCGGCCGGGGAGCTGTTTTTT
.	TRBV5-4	TRBJ2-7	.	CASSAGADSSYEQYF	TGTGCCAGCAGCGCCGGGGCAGACAGCTCCTACGAGCAGTACTTC
few	TRBV29-1	TRBJ1-3	.	CSVQWAGGSGNTIYF	TGCAGCGTGCAGTGGGCAGGCGGCTCTGGAAACACCATATATTTT
.	TRBV18	TRBJ2-7	.	CASSPGTGRNEQYF	TGTGCCAGCTCACCAGGGACGGGTCGCAACGAGCAGTACTTC
.	TRBV5-4	TRBJ1-2	TRBD1	CASSLAGRGAHYGYTF	TGTGCCAGCAGCTTGGCTGGCAGGGGGGCTCACTATGGCTACACCTTC
.	TRBV7-2	TRBJ2-6	.	CASSRELSGANVLTF	TGTGCCAGCAGCCGAGAACTCTCTGGGGCCAACGTCCTGACTTTC
.	TRBV28	TRBJ1-3	.	CASSLLSNTIYF	TGTGCCAGCAGTTTATTATCAAACACCATATATTTT
.	TRBV7-2	TRBJ2-7	TRBD2	CASSLGLARISYEQYF	TGTGCCAGCAGCTTAGGACTAGCGCGCATCTCCTACGAGCAGTACTTC
many	TRBV25-1	TRBJ1-2	.	CASSEFGRSFEGYTF	TGTGCCAGCAGTGAATTTGGTAGGAGTTTCGAGGGCTACACCTTC
.	TRBV19	TRBJ2-1	TRBD2	CASSSLAGYNEQFF	TGTGCCAGTAGCTCACTAGCGGGATACAATGAGCAGTTCTTC